A single TCR beta chain is shown here with its context. Its antigen is undetermined. These data belong to a study of T cell responses to AZD1222 COVID-19 vaccine. Study observations and caveats: Spike-wide vaccine-associated CD4 TCRs dominated at 160-218 and 743-854. Donors in the cohort were predominantly white British and more often female, and clonal diversity was possibly underestimated.

This table comes from immunoSEQ multiplex PCR, and its TCRdb copy is limited to in-frame clones, with some not included. Altogether some 120,000 clones are present, around 90% being singletons, with the ten largest covering 1.5%. CDR3 length: 14 residues. Trimming cost V 6 bases and J 8 bases; bases outside gene matches: 12. CDR1 and CDR2 (germline): MNHEY, SMNVEV (reference sequence). Source: peripheral blood, taken on day 0 of AZD1222 vaccination. The clonotype comes from an adult in good health. The V and J genes are TRBV27 and TRBJ1-2; 7 positions agree with TRBD1. The CDR3 nucleotides read TGTGCCAGCAGAACAACAGGGGTTGAAAGGGGCTACACCTTC. Amino acid sequence: CASRTTGVERGYTF.